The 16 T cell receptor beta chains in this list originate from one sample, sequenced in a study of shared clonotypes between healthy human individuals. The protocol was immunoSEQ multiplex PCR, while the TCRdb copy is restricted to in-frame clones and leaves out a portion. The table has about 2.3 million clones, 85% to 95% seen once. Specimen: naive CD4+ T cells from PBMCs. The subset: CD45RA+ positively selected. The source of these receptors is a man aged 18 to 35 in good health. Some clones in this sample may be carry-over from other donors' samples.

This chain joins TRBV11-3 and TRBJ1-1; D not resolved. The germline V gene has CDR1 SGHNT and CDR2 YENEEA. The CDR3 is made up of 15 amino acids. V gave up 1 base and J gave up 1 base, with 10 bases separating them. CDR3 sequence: CASSLGGGQNTEAFF. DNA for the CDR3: TGTGCCAGCAGCTTAGGTGGCGGGCAGAACACTGAAGCTTTCTTT.

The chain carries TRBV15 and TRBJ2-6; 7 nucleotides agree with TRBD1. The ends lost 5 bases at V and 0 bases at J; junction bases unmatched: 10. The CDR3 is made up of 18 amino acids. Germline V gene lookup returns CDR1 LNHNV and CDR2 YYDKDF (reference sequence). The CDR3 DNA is TGTGCCACCAGCGTGCCAGGGGGAACCGGCTCTGGGGCCAACGTCCTGACTTTC. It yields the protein CATSVPGGTGSGANVLTF.

In DNA, the CDR3 is TGTGCCAGCAGCTTACATCGGAATTACGAGCAGTACTTC. Protein sequence: CASSLHRNYEQYF. The J gene is TRBJ2-7, the V gene TRBV7-2; D gene ambiguous. The length of the CDR3 is 13 residues. The germline V gene has CDR1 SGHTA and CDR2 FQGNSA. With 2 bases removed from V and 4 bases from J, the gap between germline ends came to 9 bases.

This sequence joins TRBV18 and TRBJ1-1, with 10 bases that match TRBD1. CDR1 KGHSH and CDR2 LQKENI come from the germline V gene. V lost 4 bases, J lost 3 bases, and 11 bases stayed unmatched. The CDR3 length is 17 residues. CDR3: CASSLTTAGTGDTEAFF. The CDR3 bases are TGTGCCAGCTCACTTACCACAGCCGGGACAGGGGACACTGAAGCTTTCTTT.

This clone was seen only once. The chain's CDR3 is CASSLRLLAGYNEQFF. The CDR3 nucleotides read TGTGCCAGCAGTTTACGGCTACTAGCGGGGTACAATGAGCAGTTCTTC. The chain joins TRBV27 to TRBJ2-1, with 10 bases that match TRBD2. The CDR3 covers 16 residues. V lost 2 bases and J lost 4; bases outside the gene matches: 5. The germline gives CDR1 MNHEY, CDR2 SMNVEV (reference sequence).

The CDR3 DNA reads as TGTGCCAGCAGTGATAGGCGGGGCACAGATACGCAGTATTTT. It yields the protein CASSDRRGTDTQYF. The V call is TRBV25-1, the J call TRBJ2-3; a weak D match, TRBD2 (5 bases). Germline loops: CDR1 MGHDK, CDR2 SYGVNS. This CDR3 comprises 14 residues. The V end was cut by 3 bases, the J end by 1 base, with 8 bases between.

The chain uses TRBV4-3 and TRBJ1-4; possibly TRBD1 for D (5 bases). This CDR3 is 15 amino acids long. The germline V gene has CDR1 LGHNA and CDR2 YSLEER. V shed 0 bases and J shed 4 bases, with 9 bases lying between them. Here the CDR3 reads CASSQDSGFNEKLFF. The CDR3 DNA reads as TGCGCCAGCAGCCAAGATTCAGGGTTTAATGAAAAACTGTTTTTT.

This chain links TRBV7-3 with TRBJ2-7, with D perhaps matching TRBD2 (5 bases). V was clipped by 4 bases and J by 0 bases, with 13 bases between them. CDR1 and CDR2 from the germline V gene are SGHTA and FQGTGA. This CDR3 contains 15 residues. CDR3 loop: CASSSGLVSSYEQYF. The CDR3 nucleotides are TGTGCCAGCAGCTCCGGACTGGTTAGCTCCTACGAGCAGTACTTC. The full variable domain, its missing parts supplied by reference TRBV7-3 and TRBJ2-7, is GAGVSQTPSNKVTEKGKYVELRCDPISGHTALYWYRQSLGQGPEFLIYFQGTGAADDSGLPNDRFFAVRPEGSVSTLKIQRTERGDSAVYLCASSSGLVSSYEQYFGPGTRLTVT.

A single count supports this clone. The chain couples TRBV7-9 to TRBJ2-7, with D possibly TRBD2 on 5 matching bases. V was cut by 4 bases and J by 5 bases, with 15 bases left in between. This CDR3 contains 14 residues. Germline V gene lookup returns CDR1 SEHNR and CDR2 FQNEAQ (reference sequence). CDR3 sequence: CASSSGVLGHEQYF. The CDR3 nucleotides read TGTGCCAGCAGCTCCGGGGTCCTAGGGCACGAGCAGTACTTC.

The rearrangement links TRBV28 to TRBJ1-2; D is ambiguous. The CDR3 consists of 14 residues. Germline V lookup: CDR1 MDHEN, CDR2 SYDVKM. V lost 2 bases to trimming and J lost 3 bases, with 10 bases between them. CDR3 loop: CASSLKGWDYGYTF. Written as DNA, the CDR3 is TGTGCCAGCAGTTTAAAGGGTTGGGACTATGGCTACACCTTC.

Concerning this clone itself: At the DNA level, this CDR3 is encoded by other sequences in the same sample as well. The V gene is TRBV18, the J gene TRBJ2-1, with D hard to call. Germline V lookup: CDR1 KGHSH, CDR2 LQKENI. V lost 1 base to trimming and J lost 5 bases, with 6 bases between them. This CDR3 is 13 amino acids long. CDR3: CASSPLRNNEQFF. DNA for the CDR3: TGTGCCAGCTCACCACTAAGAAACAATGAGCAGTTCTTC.

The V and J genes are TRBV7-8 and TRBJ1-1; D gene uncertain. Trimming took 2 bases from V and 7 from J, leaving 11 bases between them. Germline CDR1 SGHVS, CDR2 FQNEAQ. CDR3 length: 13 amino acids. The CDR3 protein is CASSLIAGNEAFF. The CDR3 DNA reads TGTGCCAGCAGCTTAATAGCAGGCAATGAAGCTTTCTTT.

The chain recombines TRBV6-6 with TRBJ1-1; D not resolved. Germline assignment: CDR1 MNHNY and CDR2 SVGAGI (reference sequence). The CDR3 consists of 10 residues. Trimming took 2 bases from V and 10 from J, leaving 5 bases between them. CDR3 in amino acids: CASSYQRAFF. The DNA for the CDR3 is TGTGCCAGCAGTTACCAGAGAGCTTTCTTT.

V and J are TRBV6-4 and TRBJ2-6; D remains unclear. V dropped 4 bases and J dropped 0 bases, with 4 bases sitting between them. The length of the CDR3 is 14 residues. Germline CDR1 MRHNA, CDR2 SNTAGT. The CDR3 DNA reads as TGTGCCAGCAGTGTTGACTCTGGGGCCAACGTCCTGACTTTC. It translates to CASSVDSGANVLTF.

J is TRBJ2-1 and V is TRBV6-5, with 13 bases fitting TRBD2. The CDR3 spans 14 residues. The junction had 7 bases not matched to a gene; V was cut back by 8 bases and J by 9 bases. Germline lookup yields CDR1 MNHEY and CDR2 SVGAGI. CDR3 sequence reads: CASRTSGRPGEQFF. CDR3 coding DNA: TGTGCCAGCCGGACTAGCGGGAGACCCGGTGAGCAGTTCTTC.

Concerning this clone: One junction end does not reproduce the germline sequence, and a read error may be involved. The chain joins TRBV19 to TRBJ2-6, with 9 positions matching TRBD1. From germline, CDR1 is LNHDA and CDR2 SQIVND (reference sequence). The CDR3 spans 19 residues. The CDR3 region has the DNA TGCGCCAGTAGTATAGGGGGGACAGGGAGGTGGTCTGGGGCCAACGTCCTGACTTTC. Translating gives CASSIGGTGRWSGANVLTF. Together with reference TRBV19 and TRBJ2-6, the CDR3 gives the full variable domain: DGGITQSPKYLFRKEGQNVTLSCEQNLNHDAMYWYRQDPGQGLRLIYYSQIVNDFQKGDIAEGYSVSREKKESFPLTVTSAQKNPTAFYLCASSIGGTGRWSGANVLTFGAGSRLTVL.